These T cell receptor beta chains were read from a single sample in a study of blood T cell repertoires in COVID-19. Here immunoSEQ multiplex PCR was the method, and the copy in TCRdb shows in-frame clones only, minus some. The data contain about 330,000 clones, just over 85% of them singletons. Sequencing was done on a sample of PBMCs or T cells enriched from blood (not recorded which). The receptors derive from a woman younger than 30 who had recovered from COVID-19. Both conserved end residues are part of each CDR3. The order of the fields is J gene, CDR3 length, D gene, V gene, clone size, CDR3 protein, CDR3 DNA. The D gene is left open where the match is weak. The listing skips clone size in some rows; elsewhere it reads once, few, many or a size class.

TRBJ2-1 | 14 | TRBD2 | TRBV6-5 | . | CASNLGTSHNEQFF | TGTGCCAGCAACCTCGGGACTAGCCACAATGAGCAGTTCTTC
TRBJ2-5 | 13 | TRBD2 | TRBV5-1 | . | CASKLANQETQYF | TGCGCCAGCAAACTAGCGAATCAAGAGACCCAGTACTTC
TRBJ2-2 | 18 | TRBD2 | TRBV5-1 | . | CASSFTSGGAYVIGELFF | TGCGCCAGCAGCTTTACTAGCGGGGGGGCGTACGTGATCGGGGAGCTGTTTTTT
TRBJ1-1 | 11 | . | TRBV2 | . | CASTVNTEAFF | TGTGCCAGCACCGTAAACACTGAAGCTTTCTTT
TRBJ1-1 | 16 | . | TRBV5-1 | . | CASSLGIQDDLTEAFF | TGCGCCAGCAGCTTGGGTATACAGGACGATTTGACTGAAGCTTTCTTT
TRBJ1-2 | 12 | . | TRBV5-8 | . | CASSLGQYGYTF | TGTGCCAGCAGCTTAGGACAGTATGGCTACACCTTC
TRBJ1-2 | 12 | . | TRBV2 | . | CASSGGRENPTF | TGTGCCAGCAGTGGGGGCAGGGAAAATCCCACCTTC
TRBJ1-2 | 16 | . | TRBV6-1 | . | CASSEGVRQGSYGYTF | TGTGCCAGCAGTGAAGGGGTGAGGCAGGGCAGCTATGGCTACACCTTC
TRBJ1-5 | 16 | . | TRBV19 | . | CASSTRQVYSNQPQHF | TGTGCCAGTAGTACTAGACAGGTTTATAGCAATCAGCCCCAGCATTTT
TRBJ1-1 | 13 | TRBD1 | TRBV6-5 | once | CASSPQGDTEAFF | TGTGCCAGCAGTCCCCAGGGGGACACTGAAGCTTTCTTT
TRBJ1-1 | 15 | . | TRBV4-1 | . | CASSQDRYLRLGAFF | TGCGCCAGCAGCCAAGACCGATATTTGAGGCTCGGGGCTTTCTTT
TRBJ2-7 | 15 | TRBD2 | TRBV4-1 | . | CASSQESSGIYEQYF | TGCGCCAGCAGCCAAGAATCTAGCGGAATCTACGAGCAGTACTTC
TRBJ2-3 | 12 | . | TRBV30 | . | CAWSGDSHTQYF | TGTGCCTGGAGTGGGGACTCACATACGCAGTATTTT
TRBJ2-1 | 18 | TRBD2 | TRBV19 | . | CASSILSFGLAGGSEQFF | TGTGCCAGTAGTATCTTATCATTTGGACTAGCGGGAGGTAGTGAGCAGTTCTTC
TRBJ2-7 | 14 | TRBD1 | TRBV5-1 | . | CASSSGTGAYEQYF | TGCGCCAGCAGCTCCGGGACAGGCGCCTACGAGCAGTACTTC